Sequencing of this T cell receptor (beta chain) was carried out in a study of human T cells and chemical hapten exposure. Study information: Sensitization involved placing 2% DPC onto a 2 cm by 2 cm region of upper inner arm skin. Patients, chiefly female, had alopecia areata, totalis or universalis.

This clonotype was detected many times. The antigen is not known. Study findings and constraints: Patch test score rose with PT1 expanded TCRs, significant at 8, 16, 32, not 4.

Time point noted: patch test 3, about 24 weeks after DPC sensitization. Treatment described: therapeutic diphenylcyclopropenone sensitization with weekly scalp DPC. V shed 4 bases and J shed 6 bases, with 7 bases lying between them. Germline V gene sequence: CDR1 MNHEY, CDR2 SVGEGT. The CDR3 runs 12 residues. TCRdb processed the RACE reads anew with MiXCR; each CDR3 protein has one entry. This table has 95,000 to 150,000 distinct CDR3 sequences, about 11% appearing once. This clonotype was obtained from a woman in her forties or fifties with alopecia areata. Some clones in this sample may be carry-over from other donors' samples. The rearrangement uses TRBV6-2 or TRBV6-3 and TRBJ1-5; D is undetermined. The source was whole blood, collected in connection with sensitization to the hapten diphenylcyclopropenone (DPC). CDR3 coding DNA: TGTGCCAGCAGTTCGGTGATTCAGCCCCAGCATTTT. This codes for CASSSVIQPQHF.